These 29 T cell receptor beta chains were sequenced from one sample in a study of regulatory T cells in long-lasting Graves disease. The sample's time point: persistent/refractory GD, antithyroid drugs over 5 years with positive TRAb. RNA from PBMCs was the source of the TCR library. Library construction for TCR beta used iRepertoire HTBI primers and Arm-PCR of CDR3 regions. Using its own MiXCR run on the multiplex PCR reads, TCRdb lists one record per CDR3 protein. The table lists 400,000 to 450,000 distinct CDR3 sequences, about 25% of them singletons, with about a quarter in the top ten. Source: peripheral blood mononuclear cells (PBMCs), taken when the disease was refractory, from a patient treated with antithyroid drugs. The receptor source for this set is a female donor with Graves disease.

As concerns this clonotype: One junction end does not reproduce the germline sequence, and a read error may be involved. The chain couples TRBV7-9 to TRBJ2-7, with a weak D call TRBD1 (6 bases). This CDR3 has 14 amino acids. Germline CDR1 reads SEHNR; CDR2 reads FQNEAQ (reference sequence). CDR3 sequence (DNA): TGTGCCAGCAGCCTAGCCGGGACAATCTACGAGCAGTACTTC. It specifies CASSLAGTIYEQYF.

In DNA, the CDR3 is TGTGCCTGGAGTGTTCCGTCAAAGCGACTCGGGGGCTACACCTTC. This encodes CAWSVPSKRLGGYTF. The rearrangement links TRBV30 to TRBJ1-2, with D unresolved. CDR1 is GTSNPN and CDR2 is SVGIG in the germline V gene (reference sequence). V was shortened by 0 bases and J by 8 bases, with 19 bases between the two germline ends. The CDR3 is 15 residues long.

This chain joins TRBV10-3 and TRBJ2-3; 7 bases agree with TRBD2. CDR3 length: 17 amino acids. V shed 0 bases and J 3 bases; nucleotides not matched to a gene: 9. Germline V lookup: CDR1 ENHRY, CDR2 SYGVKD. The CDR3 is CAISESGGRAGTDTQYF. The CDR3 DNA sequence: TGTGCCATCAGTGAGTCGGGTGGGAGGGCCGGGACAGATACGCAGTATTTT.

The chain is built from TRBV20-1 and TRBJ1-1, with D uncertain. The length of the CDR3 is 11 residues. Trimming pared 1 base from V and 4 bases from J, leaving 4 bases between. Looked up from germline, CDR1 is DFQATT and CDR2 is SNEGSKA (reference sequence). As DNA, the CDR3 is TGCAGTGCTAGAGGAGTCACTGAAGCTTTCTTT. Protein: CSARGVTEAFF.

The table lists this clonotype with a few counts. CDR3: CASSLRERSSGANVLTF. Written as DNA, the CDR3 is TGTGCCAGCAGCTTGAGGGAGAGATCCTCTGGGGCCAACGTCCTGACTTTC. The chain combines TRBV7-8 with TRBJ2-6; weak D call: TRBD2 (5 bases). The V gene's germline CDR1 is SGHVS and CDR2 FQNEAQ. Trimming removed 3 bases from V and 0 bases from J, with 12 bases in between. CDR3 length: 17 residues.

The rearrangement uses TRBV28 and TRBJ2-3, with a tentative D call TRBD1 (5 bases). The CDR3 is made up of 15 amino acids. The V end was cut by 3 bases, the J end by 6 bases, with 16 bases between. Germline values: CDR1 MDHEN, CDR2 SYDVKM. CDR3 loop: CASSLGQGIWDTQYF. In DNA form, the CDR3 reads TGTGCCAGCAGTTTGGGGCAAGGCATTTGGGATACGCAGTATTTT.

The genes are TRBV6-2 or TRBV6-3 and TRBJ2-2; D perhaps matches TRBD1 (5 bases). This CDR3 region has 14 residues. V lost 7 bases, J lost 2 bases, and 11 bases lay in between. Germline CDR1 is MNHEY and CDR2 is SVGEGT. In DNA, the CDR3 is TGTGCCAGCACCGGCCAGGGAAACACCGGGGAGCTGTTTTTT. Translating gives CASTGQGNTGELFF.

The table lists this clonotype with a few counts. The V call is TRBV6-5, the J call TRBJ1-2; possible D gene TRBD1, 6 bases. The CDR3 is 15 residues long. Germline lookup yields CDR1 MNHEY and CDR2 SVGAGI. The V end lost 4 bases, the J end lost 2 bases, and 14 bases lay between the germline ends. CDR3 DNA: TGTGCCAGCAGTTCCCCCTCTGGGGGCAACTATGGCTACACCTTC. It yields the protein CASSSPSGGNYGYTF.

This clonotype has more than one count but fewer than ten. An end of the junction differs from the germline gene, which may be a read error. The rearrangement links TRBV7-7 to TRBJ2-7; 12 bases line up with TRBD1. The CDR3 is 15 residues long. The germline gives CDR1 SSHAT, CDR2 FNYEAQ (reference sequence). The CDR3 DNA reads as TGTGCTAGCAGCTCGGGACAGGGGGCAATGTACGAGCAGTACTTC. Amino acids: CASSSGQGAMYEQYF.

This clonotype has just one count. The CDR3 DNA reads as TGTGCCAGCAGCCCAGCTAGCGGCGGGGACACAGATACGCAGTATTTT. This translates into CASSPASGGDTDTQYF. This rearrangement joins TRBV7-9 to TRBJ2-3; 7 bases map to TRBD2. V lost 5 bases, J lost 2 bases, and 10 bases stayed unmatched. The CDR3 contains 16 residues. From germline, CDR1 is SEHNR and CDR2 FQNEAQ (reference sequence). The full variable domain, in which reference TRBV7-9 and TRBJ2-3 provide the parts outside the CDR3, is DTGVSQNPRHKITKRGQNVTFRCDPISEHNRLYWYRQTLGQGPEFLTYFQNEAQLEKSRLLSDRFSAERPKGSFSTLEIQRTEQGDSAMYLCASSPASGGDTDTQYFGPGTRLTVL.

This clonotype was counted at least ten times. The chain couples TRBV7-8 to TRBJ2-7; D gene ambiguous. This CDR3 is 11 amino acids long. CDR1 and CDR2 (germline): SGHVS, FQNEAQ. V was trimmed by 1 base and J by 8 bases, leaving 6 bases between them. CDR3 bases: TGTGCCAGCAGCTTAGAAGCCCAGCAGTACTTC. Its protein product is CASSLEAQQYF.

This clonotype was counted many times. The chain employs TRBV12-3 or TRBV12-4 and TRBJ1-1; TRBD1 might be the D (6 bases). Trimming removed 6 bases at V and 0 bases at J, with 14 bases between. The CDR3 contains 15 residues. CDR3 nucleotide sequence: TGTGCCAGCAGCTCACAGGGTCTGTTGAACACTGAAGCTTTCTTT. Translation gives CASSSQGLLNTEAFF.

This clonotype showed up many times. The genes are TRBV24-1 and TRBJ2-7, with 10 bases that match TRBD1. The CDR3 length is 15 residues. The V segment lost 8 bases and the J segment 5 bases; nucleotides outside the gene matches: 11. CDR1 is KGHDR and CDR2 is SFDVKD in the germline V gene. CDR3 bases: TGTGCCACCATCCCATCCCGGGACAGGGGCGACGAGCAGTACTTC. Translating it yields CATIPSRDRGDEQYF.

This clonotype appeared a few times. The chain combines TRBV30 with TRBJ1-5, with D tentatively TRBD1 (5 bases). Trimming cost V 3 bases and J 4 bases, with 16 bases left between them. This CDR3 has 15 amino acids. Germline CDR1 reads GTSNPN; CDR2 reads SVGIG (reference sequence). CDR3 protein: CAWSTSGSLNQPQHF. CDR3 sequence (DNA): TGTGCCTGGAGCACCTCAGGGAGCCTAAATCAGCCCCAGCATTTT.

CDR3 protein: CASSIRGRYNEQFF. In DNA, the CDR3 is TGTGCCAGCAGCATCAGGGGTCGCTACAATGAGCAGTTCTTC. This chain connects TRBV7-2 to TRBJ2-1; TRBD1 might be the D (6 bases). This CDR3 has 14 amino acids. Trimming left V 5 bases short and J 3 bases short, with 11 bases between. Germline CDR1 reads SGHTA; CDR2 reads FQGNSA.

In its sample, this clonotype was seen a few times. The chain uses TRBV28 and TRBJ2-7; D tentatively fits TRBD1 or TRBD2 (5 bases each). This CDR3 has 15 residues. V was clipped by 3 bases and J by 2 bases, with 14 bases between them. Germline lookup yields CDR1 MDHEN and CDR2 SYDVKM. The CDR3 sequence: CASSLRGIPTYEQYF. In DNA form, the CDR3 reads TGTGCCAGCAGTTTGAGGGGCATACCCACCTACGAGCAGTACTTC.

Worth noting for this clonotype: The likely explanation is a read error, given a far larger clone one base away. The genes are TRBV28 and TRBJ2-1; 10 nucleotides line up with TRBD2. This CDR3 comprises 14 residues. V lost 3 bases and J lost 10; bases outside the gene matches: 6. Per germline, CDR1 MDHEN and CDR2 SYDVKM. The CDR3 protein is CASSFSGRSYEQFF. As DNA, the CDR3 is TGTGCCAGCAGTTTTAGCGGGAGGAGCTACGAGCAGTTCTTC.

V is TRBV7-2 and J is TRBJ2-7; D is possibly TRBD2 (5 bases). The CDR3 has 14 amino acids. The V gene lost 1 base and the J gene lost 2 bases, with 9 bases spanning the gap. In germline, CDR1 is SGHTA, CDR2 FQGNSA. CDR3 residues: CASSLVTGTYEQYF. CDR3 DNA: TGTGCCAGCAGCTTAGTGACGGGAACCTACGAGCAGTACTTC.

The chain carries TRBV5-6 and TRBJ1-1, with 10 bases lining up with TRBD1. The V segment lost 3 bases and the J segment 1 base; nucleotides outside the gene matches: 12. The CDR3 runs 18 residues. Germline V CDR1 and CDR2: SGHDT, YYEEEE. Written as DNA, the CDR3 is TGTGCCAGCAGCTCCCTAGGAGGGACAGGGGCCCGGAACACTGAAGCTTTCTTT. Translated: CASSSLGGTGARNTEAFF.

The chain combines TRBV5-1 with TRBJ1-4; a weak D match, TRBD1 (6 bases). CDR3 length: 14 residues. CDR1 is SGHRS and CDR2 is YFSETQ in the germline V gene. V lost 3 bases and J lost 4, with 10 bases in between. Written as DNA, the CDR3 is TGCGCCAGCAGCTCGGACAGAAGTAATGAAAAACTGTTTTTT. Amino acids: CASSSDRSNEKLFF.

This clonotype has only a few counts. This may be a read error, as it is one base from a much larger clone. The chain employs TRBV28 and TRBJ1-2; no firm D call. The V gene's germline CDR1 is MDHEN and CDR2 SYDVKM. The CDR3 totals 13 residues. CDR3 sequence reads: CVSSPEGVYGYTF. The CDR3 bases are TGTGTCAGCAGCCCTGAGGGAGTCTATGGCTACACCTTC.

Ten or more counts support this clonotype. V and J are TRBV7-2 and TRBJ2-7; 9 nucleotides line up with TRBD2. From germline, CDR1 is SGHTA and CDR2 FQGNSA. The ends lost 1 base at V and 5 bases at J; junction bases unmatched: 6. The CDR3 is 15 amino acids. CDR3 DNA: TGTGCCAGCAGCTTAGTGGCGGGAGGGCCTGACGAGCAGTACTTC. Its protein is CASSLVAGGPDEQYF.

This clonotype was found a few times. The rearrangement uses TRBV15 and TRBJ1-3; D call uncertain. This CDR3 contains 15 residues. Germline V gene data show CDR1 as LNHNV and CDR2 as YYDKDF (reference sequence). The ends were cut back, 0 bases at V and 2 bases at J, with 8 bases in the middle. CDR3 amino acids: CATSRDQVPGNTIYF. Written as DNA, the CDR3 is TGTGCCACCAGCAGAGATCAAGTTCCTGGAAACACCATATATTTT. The variable domain in full, with the rest retrieved from reference TRBV15 and TRBJ1-3, is DAMVIQNPRYQVTQFGKPVTLSCSQTLNHNVMYWYQQKSSQAPKLLFHYYDKDFNNEADTPDNFQSRRPNTSFCFLDIRSPGLGDTAMYLCATSRDQVPGNTIYFGEGSWLTVV.

The chain has TRBV6-2 or TRBV6-3 and TRBJ2-7, with 12 bases fitting TRBD2. The CDR3 extends over 18 amino acids. Germline V gene sequence: CDR1 MNHEY, CDR2 SVGEGT. Trimming removed 5 bases from V and 2 bases from J; junction bases left unmatched: 13. CDR3 in DNA: TGTGCCAGCAGTCCACGCCCTGGATCTAGCGGGAGGGCCTACGAGCAGTACTTC. Translating gives CASSPRPGSSGRAYEQYF.

At least ten counts were recorded for this clonotype. This chain uses TRBV28 with TRBJ2-7; D not resolved. Trimming shortened V by 7 bases and J by 1 base, and 8 bases separated the two germline ends. Germline values: CDR1 MDHEN, CDR2 SYDVKM. The CDR3 contains 12 residues. CDR3 DNA: TGTGCCAGCACCGAAGGGTCCTACGAGCAGTACTTC. Amino acid sequence: CASTEGSYEQYF.

This rearrangement joins TRBV19 to TRBJ1-5; the D is unclear. Germline V gene data show CDR1 as LNHDA and CDR2 as SQIVND (reference sequence). The CDR3 extends over 13 amino acids. Deletions cut 7 bases from V and 5 bases from J, with 12 bases between. The DNA of the CDR3 is TGTGCCAGTAAGGTTCGGGGATATCAGCCCCAGCATTTT. It specifies CASKVRGYQPQHF.

J is TRBJ2-7 and V is TRBV9; D remains ambiguous. This CDR3 contains 15 residues. The ends were cut back, 0 bases at V and 3 bases at J, with 13 bases in the middle. The germline CDR1 and CDR2 sequences are SGDLS and YYNGEE. Written as DNA, the CDR3 is TGTGCCAGCAGCGTAGGGTCCGGGTTCGGCTACGAGCAGTACTTC. Translating gives CASSVGSGFGYEQYF.

The chain joins TRBV6-1 to TRBJ2-4; 8 nucleotides line up with TRBD1. This CDR3 is built from 17 residues. Per the germline V gene, CDR1 is MNHNS and CDR2 is SASEGT. With V trimmed by 10 bases and J by 0 bases, 14 bases remained unmatched. The CDR3 protein is CATTSGTGGIAKNIQYF. For the CDR3, the DNA is TGTGCCACCACCTCGGGAACAGGGGGTATAGCCAAAAACATTCAGTACTTC.

The rearrangement uses TRBV7-2 and TRBJ2-7; 9 bases are shared with TRBD1. Germline CDR1 SGHTA, CDR2 FQGNSA. CDR3 size: 14 residues. V shed 5 bases, J shed 5 bases, and the junction held 7 bases outside the gene matches. CDR3 sequence reads: CASSTGGLLNEQYF. CDR3 nucleotides: TGTGCCAGCAGCACAGGGGGCCTTCTCAACGAGCAGTACTTC.